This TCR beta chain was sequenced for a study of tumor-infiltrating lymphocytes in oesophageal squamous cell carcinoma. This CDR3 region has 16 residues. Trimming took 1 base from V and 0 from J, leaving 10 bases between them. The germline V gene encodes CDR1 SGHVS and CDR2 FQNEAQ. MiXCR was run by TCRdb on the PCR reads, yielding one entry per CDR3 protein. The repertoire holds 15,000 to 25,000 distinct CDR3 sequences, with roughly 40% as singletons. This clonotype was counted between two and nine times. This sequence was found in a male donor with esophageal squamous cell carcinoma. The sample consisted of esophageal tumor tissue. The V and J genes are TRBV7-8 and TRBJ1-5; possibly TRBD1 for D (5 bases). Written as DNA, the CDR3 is TGTGCCAGCAGCTTAGATGGGGGATATAGCAATCAGCCCCAGCATTTT. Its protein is CASSLDGGYSNQPQHF.